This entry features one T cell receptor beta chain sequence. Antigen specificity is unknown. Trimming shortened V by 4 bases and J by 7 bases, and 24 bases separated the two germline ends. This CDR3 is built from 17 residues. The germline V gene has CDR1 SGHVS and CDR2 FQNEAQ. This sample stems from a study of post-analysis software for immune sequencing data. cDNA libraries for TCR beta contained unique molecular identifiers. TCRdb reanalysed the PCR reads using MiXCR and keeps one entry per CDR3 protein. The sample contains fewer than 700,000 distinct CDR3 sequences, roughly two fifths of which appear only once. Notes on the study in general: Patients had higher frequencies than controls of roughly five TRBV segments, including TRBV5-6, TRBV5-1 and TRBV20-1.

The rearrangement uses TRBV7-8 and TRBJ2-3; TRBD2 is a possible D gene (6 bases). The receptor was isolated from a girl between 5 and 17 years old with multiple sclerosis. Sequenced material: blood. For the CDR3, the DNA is TGTGCCAGCAGCTCCCCCGGCCGGAGGGTATTGTCAAATACGCAGTATTTT. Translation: CASSSPGRRVLSNTQYF.